This is a list of T cell receptor beta chains from one sample in a study of OX40 agonist ivuxolimab in advanced cancers. The method was immunoSEQ multiplex PCR; TCRdb's version includes in-frame clones alone and lacks a portion of them. The table has 25,000 to 35,000 clones, about 88% seen once. The sequencing here drew on CD4+ or CD8+ T cells sorted from blood, taken in a trial of the OX40 agonist ivuxolimab. All receptors derive from an adult with an advanced solid tumor such as melanoma, head and neck, liver or kidney cancer. The CDR3 runs from the conserved cysteine through the conserved F or W. Fields, in order: J gene, clone size, V gene, CDR3 protein. Only some rows state a clone size, as once, few, many or a class for expanded clones.

>TRBJ1-1|-|TRBV25-1
CASSKRQGVPTEAFF
>TRBJ1-4|-|TRBV14
CASSQGRTPATNEKLFF
>TRBJ2-7|-|TRBV11-2
CASSLGGGRGYEQYF
>TRBJ1-5|-|TRBV7-9
CASSADIYQPQHF
>TRBJ2-3|-|TRBV27
CASSRITIQEDDDMPDTQYF
>TRBJ2-1|once|TRBV29-1
CSVDGVSSYNEQFF
>TRBJ1-5|-|TRBV28
CASSRQFHSNQPQHF
>TRBJ1-5|-|TRBV4-1
CASSQEVRINQPQHF
>TRBJ2-3|-|TRBV16
CASSYEAGTQYF
>TRBJ2-2|-|TRBV6-5
CASRITGTGELFF
>TRBJ2-1|-|TRBV27
CASSFPSGRAGNEQFF
>TRBJ2-7|medium-sized|TRBV4-2
CASSQEEGSSYEQYF
>TRBJ2-1|-|TRBV19
CASRILAGGINEQFF
>TRBJ2-2|-|TRBV28
CASSLWTSGNTGELFF
>TRBJ2-5|-|TRBV5-4
CASSKRLAGEVWTQYF
>TRBJ2-1|-|TRBV5-1
CASSLGDGYSYNEQFF
>TRBJ2-7|few|TRBV28
CASGQAGYEQYF
>TRBJ2-2|-|TRBV13
CASGLQGTGELFF
>TRBJ1-3|-|TRBV5-6
CASNRGLGGNTIYF
>TRBJ2-3|-|TRBV27
CASSLFGTPDVRGEDTQYF
>TRBJ2-7|once|TRBV19
CASSPFDSYEQYF
>TRBJ2-1|-|TRBV18
CASSHRLRSPNEQFF
>TRBJ2-1|-|TRBV19
CASSIPLVDEQFF
>TRBJ2-1|-|TRBV25-1
CASSQSSSVSYNEQFF
>TRBJ2-6|-|TRBV4-3
CASSPTEGALSSGANVLTF
>TRBJ1-5|-|TRBV11-2
CASSLDVGPSNQPQHF
>TRBJ2-1|-|TRBV5-1
CASSRGTSGTKAVEQFF
>TRBJ2-1|-|TRBV19
CASSIFVSRAGTGNEQFF
>TRBJ1-2|-|TRBV7-9
CASSPGTAAPIYGYTF
>TRBJ2-3|-|TRBV7-6
CASSLAITPADRSTDTQYF
>TRBJ2-7|-|TRBV5-6
CASSLVRDEQYF
>TRBJ1-3|-|TRBV19
CASAPGRSLSGNTIYF
>TRBJ2-1|-|TRBV27
CASSLSGPPYNEQFF
>TRBJ2-7|-|TRBV28
CASSTILADSSYEQYF
>TRBJ2-7|-|TRBV11-2
CASSLELAGGFYEQYF
>TRBJ2-5|once|TRBV7-6
CASSLARSVQETQYF
>TRBJ2-1|-|TRBV9
CASSARGGLAGFYEQFF
>TRBJ2-2|-|TRBV7-9
CASSSTSGRANTGELFF
>TRBJ1-1|-|TRBV14
CASSQDPNPPTTEAFF
>TRBJ2-2|-|TRBV5-6
CASSLNLGELFF
>TRBJ2-5|-|TRBV6-5
CASSYLEQETQYF
>TRBJ2-1|-|TRBV7-9
CASSSSGTSVYNEQFF
>TRBJ1-4|-|TRBV5-5
CASSFWGETNEKLFF
>TRBJ1-2|-|TRBV28
CASSWGRGDYGYTF
>TRBJ1-5|-|TRBV5-8
CASSPLVTGWGNQPQHF
>TRBJ1-2|-|TRBV4-3
CASSQDFPLVYTIPNYGYTF
>TRBJ2-7|-|TRBV27
CASSLFGTVTYEQYF
>TRBJ2-4|-|TRBV23-1
CASSHLGEQKNIQYF
>TRBJ1-5|-|TRBV28
CASSFSGRQPQHF
>TRBJ1-4|-|TRBV2
CASSELGPTGGKLFF
>TRBJ2-2|-|TRBV30
CAWSVREATGELFF
>TRBJ2-7|-|TRBV7-8
CASSFYQLGQGKYEQYF
>TRBJ2-1|-|TRBV10-2
CASDRGTAYNEQFF
>TRBJ2-7|-|TRBV7-8
CASSLVGYEQYF
>TRBJ1-1|-|TRBV5-1
CASSLEPGLSAFF
>TRBJ2-1|-|TRBV6-1
CASSGMAGPYNEQFF
>TRBJ2-3|-|TRBV5-1
CASSFVSGWGDTQYF
>-|-|TRBV27
CASSLFGTSGFEQYF
>TRBJ2-2|-|TRBV7-9
CASGPGGLPRGELFF